Listed below are T cell receptor beta chains from one sample, sequenced in a study of early T cells in non-severe SARS-CoV-2 infection. TCRdb re-analysed the 5' RACE reads in MiXCR, keeping a single row per CDR3 protein. This sample carries tens of thousands of distinct CDR3 sequences, 10% of them seen once, and the ten largest clones take about 4.4%. Sequenced input: whole blood. Receptors were obtained from an adult who was a healthcare worker with PCR-confirmed SARS-CoV-2 infection or an uninfected control (not recorded which). CDR3s include the opening cysteine and the closing phenylalanine or tryptophan. A D gene is named only where the DNA matches it firmly. The size of a clone is reported for some rows only, either as once, few or many, or as a class for expanded clones.

CASSEPPRVGKNIQYF TGTGCCAGCAGTGAACCACCCAGGGTTGGCAAAAACATTCAGTACTTC . 16 . TRBJ2-4 TRBV2
CASSLGQAGYGYTF TGCGCCAGCAGCTTGGGACAGGCGGGCTATGGCTACACCTTC . 14 many TRBJ1-2 TRBV5-1
CASSLLGGGTEAFF TGTGCCAGCAGCTTGCTTGGCGGGGGAACTGAAGCTTTCTTT . 14 many TRBJ1-1 TRBV5-4
CASSRTGNNSPLHF TGTGCCAGCAGCCGTACAGGGAATAATTCACCCCTCCACTTT . 14 . TRBJ1-6 TRBV6-5
CASSPRSLDMYEQYF TGTGCCAGCAGCCCACGTAGTTTAGACATGTACGAGCAGTACTTC . 15 . TRBJ2-7 TRBV9
CASSLTGANTEAFF TGTGCCAGCAGTTTAACAGGGGCGAACACTGAAGCTTTCTTT TRBD1 14 . TRBJ1-1 TRBV12-3/TRBV12-4
CASTLGGQGVYEQYF TGTGCCAGCACCTTGGGTGGACAGGGAGTCTACGAGCAGTACTTC TRBD1 15 . TRBJ2-7 TRBV7-9
CASGGDSIVKNIQYF TGTGCCAGCGGGGGGGACAGTATAGTCAAAAACATTCAGTACTTC . 15 many TRBJ2-4 TRBV19
CATGTGGEKLFF TGTGCCACGGGGACAGGGGGAGAAAAACTGTTTTTT TRBD1 12 many TRBJ1-4 TRBV25-1
CASSLQGISGGYEQYF TGTGCCAGCAGTCTTCAGGGGATAAGCGGGGGTTACGAGCAGTACTTC TRBD2 16 . TRBJ2-7 TRBV27
CSARGGRPNGRHGYTF TGCAGTGCTAGAGGGGGAAGACCCAATGGAAGGCATGGCTACACCTTC . 16 . TRBJ1-2 TRBV20-1
CASSNRVANEQFF TGTGCCAGCAGTAACAGGGTCGCTAATGAGCAGTTCTTC . 13 . TRBJ2-1 TRBV2
CASSRLGLDGNYGYTF TGTGCCAGCAGTCGCTTGGGACTCGACGGTAACTATGGCTACACCTTC . 16 . TRBJ1-2 TRBV27
CASSSGTGMGRRKLFF TGTGCCAGTAGCTCCGGGACAGGGATGGGTAGGAGAAAACTGTTTTTT TRBD1 16 few TRBJ1-4 TRBV19
CASSRTSGPYEQYF TGTGCCAGCAGTCGGACTAGCGGACCCTACGAGCAGTACTTC TRBD2 14 many TRBJ2-7 TRBV7-2
CASTKGRSFGAQYF TGTGCCAGCACCAAGGGGCGCTCTTTTGGGGCGCAGTATTTT . 14 many TRBJ2-3 TRBV6-2/TRBV6-3